This T cell receptor beta chain originates from a study of cytomegalovirus exposure and HLA in healthy donors. Use of 60 Vbeta and 13 Jbeta primers characterized the PCR. The table came from immunoSEQ multiplex PCR; TCRdb's copy has only in-frame clones and leaves some out. The sample carries 45,000 to 75,000 clones, approximately 63% recorded once. The CDR3 is 12 amino acids. CDR1 MNHEY and CDR2 SVGAGI come from the germline V gene. Between the trimmed V and J ends, which lost 5 bases and 0 bases, there was a span of 3 bases. This receptor was obtained from a woman aged 55-70 years in good health and CMV-seropositive. Sequenced material: PBMCs. The gene calls are TRBV6-5 and TRBJ2-3, with D unclear. The CDR3 sequence: CASSPSTDTQYF. DNA of the CDR3: TGTGCCAGCAGTCCGAGCACAGATACGCAGTATTTT.